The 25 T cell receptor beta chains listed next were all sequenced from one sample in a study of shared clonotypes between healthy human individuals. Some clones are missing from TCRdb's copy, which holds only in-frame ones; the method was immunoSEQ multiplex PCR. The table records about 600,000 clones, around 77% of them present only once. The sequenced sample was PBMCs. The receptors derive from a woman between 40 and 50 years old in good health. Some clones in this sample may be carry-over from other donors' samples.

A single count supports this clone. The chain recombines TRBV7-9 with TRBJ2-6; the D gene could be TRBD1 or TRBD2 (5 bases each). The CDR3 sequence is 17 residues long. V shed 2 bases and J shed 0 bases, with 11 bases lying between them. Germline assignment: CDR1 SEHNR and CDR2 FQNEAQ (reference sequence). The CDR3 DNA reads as TGTGCCAGCAGCTTATCCAGGGAGCTCTCTGGGGCCAACGTCCTGACTTTC. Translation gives CASSLSRELSGANVLTF.

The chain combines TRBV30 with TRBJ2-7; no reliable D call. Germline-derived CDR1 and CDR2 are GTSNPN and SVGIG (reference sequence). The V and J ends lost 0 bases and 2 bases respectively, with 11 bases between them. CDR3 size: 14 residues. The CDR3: CAWSVRALTYEQYF. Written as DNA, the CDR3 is TGTGCCTGGAGTGTACGCGCCTTAACCTACGAGCAGTACTTC.

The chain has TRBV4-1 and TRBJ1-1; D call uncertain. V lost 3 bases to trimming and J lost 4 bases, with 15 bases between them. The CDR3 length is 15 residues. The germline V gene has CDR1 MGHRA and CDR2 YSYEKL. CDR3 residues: CASSHPALRGTEAFF. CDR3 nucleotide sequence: TGCGCCAGCAGCCACCCGGCCCTGCGGGGCACTGAAGCTTTCTTT.

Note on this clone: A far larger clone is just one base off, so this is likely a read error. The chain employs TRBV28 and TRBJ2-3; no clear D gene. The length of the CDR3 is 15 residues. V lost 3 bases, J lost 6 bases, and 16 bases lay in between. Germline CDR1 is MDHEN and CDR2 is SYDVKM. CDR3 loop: CASSFTAQVRDTQYF. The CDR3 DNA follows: TGTGCCAGCAGTTTTACGGCCCAAGTCCGCGATACGCAGTATTTT.

This CDR3 reads CASSRTATSSSYEQYF. The DNA for the CDR3 is TGTGCCAGCAGTCGAACAGCTACTAGTAGCTCCTACGAGCAGTACTTC. The chain combines TRBV27 with TRBJ2-7; TRBD2 is a possible D gene (5 bases). CDR1 is MNHEY, CDR2 SMNVEV, per germline (reference sequence). Trimming removed 5 bases at V and 0 bases at J, with 17 bases between. The CDR3 sequence is 16 residues long.

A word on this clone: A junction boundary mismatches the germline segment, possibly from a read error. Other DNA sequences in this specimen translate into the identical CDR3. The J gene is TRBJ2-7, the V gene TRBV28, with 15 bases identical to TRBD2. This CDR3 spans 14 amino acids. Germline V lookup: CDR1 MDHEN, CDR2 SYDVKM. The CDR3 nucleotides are TGCGCCAGCAGTTCTCCGGGACTAGCGGGAGGCCAAGGCTTC. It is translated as CASSSPGLAGGQGF.

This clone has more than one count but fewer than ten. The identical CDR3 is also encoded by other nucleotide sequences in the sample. In DNA form, the CDR3 reads TGCGCCAGCAGCTCGAGGACAGATACGCAGTATTTT. The encoded protein is CASSSRTDTQYF. The chain joins TRBV5-1 to TRBJ2-3; D uncertain. Germline-derived CDR1 and CDR2 are SGHRS and YFSETQ. V dropped 3 bases and J dropped 3 bases, with 5 bases sitting between them. CDR3 size: 12 residues.

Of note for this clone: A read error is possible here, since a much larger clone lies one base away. CDR3 in DNA: TGTGCCAGCAGCCAAGGTAGCGGGAGGGTAACCAAAAACATTCAGTACTTC. Protein sequence: CASSQGSGRVTKNIQYF. The chain joins TRBV4-2 to TRBJ2-4, with 11 bases aligning to TRBD2. The CDR3 is 17 residues long. The J segment lost 2 bases and the V segment lost 1 base, leaving 4 bases of the junction unmatched. Germline V gene sequence: CDR1 LGHNA, CDR2 YNFKEQ.

The CDR3 protein is CAWAGGTGWSREQYF. CDR3 DNA sequence: TGTGCCTGGGCGGGGGGAACAGGGTGGTCTAGGGAGCAGTACTTC. J is TRBJ2-7 and V is TRBV30; TRBD2 agrees at 8 bases. The CDR3 runs to 15 residues. Germline CDR1 reads GTSNPN; CDR2 reads SVGIG (reference sequence). The V segment lost 5 bases and the J segment 7 bases; nucleotides outside the gene matches: 16.

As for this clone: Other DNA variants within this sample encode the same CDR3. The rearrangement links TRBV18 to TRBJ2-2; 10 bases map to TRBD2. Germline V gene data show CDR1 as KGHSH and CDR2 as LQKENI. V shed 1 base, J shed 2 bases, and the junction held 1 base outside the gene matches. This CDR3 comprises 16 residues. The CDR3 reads CASSPRLAGNTGELFF. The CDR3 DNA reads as TGTGCCAGCTCACCACGACTAGCGGGTAACACCGGGGAGCTGTTTTTT.

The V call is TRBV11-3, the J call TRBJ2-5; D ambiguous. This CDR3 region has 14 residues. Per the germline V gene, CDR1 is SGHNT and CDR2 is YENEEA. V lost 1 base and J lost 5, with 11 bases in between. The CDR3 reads CASSLGSLGETQYF. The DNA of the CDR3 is TGTGCCAGCAGCTTAGGCAGTCTCGGCGAGACCCAGTACTTC.

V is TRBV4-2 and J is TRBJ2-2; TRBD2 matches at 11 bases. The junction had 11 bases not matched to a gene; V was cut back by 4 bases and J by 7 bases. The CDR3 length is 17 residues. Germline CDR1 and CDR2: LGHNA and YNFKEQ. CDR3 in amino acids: CASSRSLSGRADGELFF. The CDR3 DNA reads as TGTGCCAGCAGCCGCTCACTTAGCGGGAGGGCCGACGGGGAGCTGTTTTTT.

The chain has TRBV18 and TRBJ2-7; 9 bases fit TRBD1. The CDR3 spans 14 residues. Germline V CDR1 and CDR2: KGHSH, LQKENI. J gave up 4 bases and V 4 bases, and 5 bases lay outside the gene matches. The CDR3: CASSLSTGGYEQYF. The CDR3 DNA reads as TGTGCCAGCTCACTATCGACAGGGGGATACGAGCAGTACTTC.

The CDR3 region has the DNA TGTGCCAGCAGCCCTCCGGGGGTAGCGGGAGGGATCCCAGATACGCAGTATTTT. Its translation is CASSPPGVAGGIPDTQYF. The chain combines TRBV11-3 with TRBJ2-3, with TRBD2 identical over 11 bases. Germline V CDR1 and CDR2: SGHNT, YENEEA. The CDR3 length is 18 residues. V shed 5 bases, J shed 4 bases, and the junction held 14 bases outside the gene matches.

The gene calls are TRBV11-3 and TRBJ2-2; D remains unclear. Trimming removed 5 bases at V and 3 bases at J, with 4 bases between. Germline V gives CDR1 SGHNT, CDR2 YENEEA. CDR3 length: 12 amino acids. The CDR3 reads CASSPDTGELFF. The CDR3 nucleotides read TGTGCCAGCAGCCCCGACACCGGGGAGCTGTTTTTT.

The CDR3 sequence: CASTAGDGNTIYF. Here the CDR3 DNA reads TGTGCCAGCACCGCAGGTGATGGAAACACCATATATTTT. The chain is built from TRBV2 and TRBJ1-3; D uncertain. CDR3 length: 13 amino acids. Germline V gene sequence: CDR1 SNHLY, CDR2 FYNNEI. V dropped 7 bases and J dropped 3 bases, with 10 bases sitting between them.

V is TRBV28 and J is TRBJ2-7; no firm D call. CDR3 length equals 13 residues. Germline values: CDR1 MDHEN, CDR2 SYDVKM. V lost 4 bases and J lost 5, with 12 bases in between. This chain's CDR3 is CASSSLQSHEQYF. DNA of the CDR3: TGTGCCAGCAGTTCGCTCCAGTCCCACGAGCAGTACTTC.

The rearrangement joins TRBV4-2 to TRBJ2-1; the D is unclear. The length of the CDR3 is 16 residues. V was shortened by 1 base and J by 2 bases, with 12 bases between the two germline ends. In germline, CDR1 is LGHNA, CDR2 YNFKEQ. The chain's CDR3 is CASSQVSSEPYNEQFF. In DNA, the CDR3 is TGTGCCAGCAGCCAAGTAAGCAGCGAGCCCTACAATGAGCAGTTCTTC.

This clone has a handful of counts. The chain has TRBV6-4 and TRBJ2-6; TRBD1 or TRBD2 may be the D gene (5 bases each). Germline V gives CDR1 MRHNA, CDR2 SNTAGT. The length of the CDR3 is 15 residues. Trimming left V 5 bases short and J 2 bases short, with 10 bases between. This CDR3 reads CASSPGSAGANVLTF. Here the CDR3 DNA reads TGTGCCAGCAGTCCAGGGAGTGCTGGGGCCAACGTCCTGACTTTC.

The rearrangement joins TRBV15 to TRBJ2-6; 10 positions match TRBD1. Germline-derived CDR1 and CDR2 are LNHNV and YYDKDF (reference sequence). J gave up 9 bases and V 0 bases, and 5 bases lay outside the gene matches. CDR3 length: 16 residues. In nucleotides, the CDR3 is TGTGCCACCAGCAGAGATTTGACAGGGGGCATCAACGTCCTGACTTTC. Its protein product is CATSRDLTGGINVLTF.

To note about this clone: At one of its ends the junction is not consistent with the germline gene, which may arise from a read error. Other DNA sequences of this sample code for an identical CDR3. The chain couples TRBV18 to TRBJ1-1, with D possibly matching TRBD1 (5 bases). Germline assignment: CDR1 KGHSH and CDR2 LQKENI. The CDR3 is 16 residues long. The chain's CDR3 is CASSLRGGSGNTEAFF. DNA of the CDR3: TGTGCCAGCTCCCTCCGTGGGGGATCAGGGAACACCGAAGCTTTCTTT.

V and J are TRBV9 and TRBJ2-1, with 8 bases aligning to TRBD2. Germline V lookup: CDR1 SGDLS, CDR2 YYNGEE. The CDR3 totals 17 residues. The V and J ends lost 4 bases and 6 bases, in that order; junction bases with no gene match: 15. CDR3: CASSPKFGTRGPNEQFF. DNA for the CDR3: TGTGCCAGCAGCCCGAAATTCGGGACTAGGGGTCCCAATGAGCAGTTCTTC.

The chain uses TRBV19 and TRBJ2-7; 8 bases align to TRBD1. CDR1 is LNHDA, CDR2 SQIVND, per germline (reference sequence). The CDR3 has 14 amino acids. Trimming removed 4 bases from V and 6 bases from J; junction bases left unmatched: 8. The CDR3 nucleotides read TGTGCCAGTAGTACTAGGACAGGGAGGAGCGAGCAGTACTTC. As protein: CASSTRTGRSEQYF.

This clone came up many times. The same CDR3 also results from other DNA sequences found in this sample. CDR3 sequence: CASSPLGREVAYEQYF. CDR3 bases: TGTGCCAGCAGTCCCCTCGGGCGGGAGGTCGCCTACGAGCAGTACTTC. The rearrangement uses TRBV27 and TRBJ2-7; 8 nucleotides match TRBD2. The ends lost 5 bases at V and 2 bases at J; junction bases unmatched: 11. The germline CDR1 and CDR2 sequences are MNHEY and SMNVEV (reference sequence). The CDR3 totals 16 residues.

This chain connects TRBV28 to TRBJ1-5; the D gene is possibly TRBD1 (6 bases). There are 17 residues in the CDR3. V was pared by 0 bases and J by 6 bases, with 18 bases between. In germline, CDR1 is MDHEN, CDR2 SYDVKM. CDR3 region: CASSLWGAGADGQPQHF. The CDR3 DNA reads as TGTGCCAGCAGTTTATGGGGAGCAGGGGCGGATGGTCAGCCCCAGCATTTT.